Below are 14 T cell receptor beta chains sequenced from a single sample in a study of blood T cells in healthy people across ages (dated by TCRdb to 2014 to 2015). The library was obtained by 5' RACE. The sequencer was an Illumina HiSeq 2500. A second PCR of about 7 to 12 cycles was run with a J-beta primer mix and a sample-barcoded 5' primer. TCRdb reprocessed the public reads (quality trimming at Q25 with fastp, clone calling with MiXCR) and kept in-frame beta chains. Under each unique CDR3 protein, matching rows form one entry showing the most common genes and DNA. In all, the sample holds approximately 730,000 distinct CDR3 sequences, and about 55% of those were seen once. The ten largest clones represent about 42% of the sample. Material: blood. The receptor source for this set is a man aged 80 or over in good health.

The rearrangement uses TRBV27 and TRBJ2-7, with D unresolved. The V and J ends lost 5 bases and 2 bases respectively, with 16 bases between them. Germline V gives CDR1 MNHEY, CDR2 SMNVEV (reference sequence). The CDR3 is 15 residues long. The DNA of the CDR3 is TGTGCCAGCAGTAGACCCGGACGAGCAACCTACGAGCAGTACTTC. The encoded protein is CASSRPGRATYEQYF.

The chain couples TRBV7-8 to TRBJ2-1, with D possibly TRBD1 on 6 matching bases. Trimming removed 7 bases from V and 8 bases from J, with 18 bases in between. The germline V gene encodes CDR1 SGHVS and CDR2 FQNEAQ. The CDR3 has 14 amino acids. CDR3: CASNPTTGYDEQFF. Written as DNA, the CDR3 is TGTGCCAGCAACCCGACCACAGGGTACGATGAGCAGTTCTTC.

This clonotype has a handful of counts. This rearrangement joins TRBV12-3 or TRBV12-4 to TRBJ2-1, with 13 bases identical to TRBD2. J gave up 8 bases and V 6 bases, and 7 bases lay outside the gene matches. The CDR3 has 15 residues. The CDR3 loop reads CASRPRTSGSDEQFF. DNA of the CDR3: TGTGCCAGCAGGCCGAGGACTAGCGGGAGCGATGAGCAGTTCTTC.

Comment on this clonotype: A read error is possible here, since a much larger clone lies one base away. As DNA, the CDR3 is TGCGGTGCTCCCCCGTTGGGGTCCTACAATGAGCAGTTCTTC. Its translation: CGAPPLGSYNEQFF. The chain joins TRBV20-1 to TRBJ2-1; D gene ambiguous. CDR3 length equals 14 residues. Looked up from germline, CDR1 is DFQATT and CDR2 is SNEGSKA (reference sequence).

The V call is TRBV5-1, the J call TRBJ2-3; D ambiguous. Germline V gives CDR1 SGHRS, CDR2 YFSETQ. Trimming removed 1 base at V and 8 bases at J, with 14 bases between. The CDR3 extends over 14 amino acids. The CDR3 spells CASSLTVQPGTQYF. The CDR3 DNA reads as TGCGCCAGCAGCTTGACAGTCCAGCCTGGTACGCAGTATTTT.

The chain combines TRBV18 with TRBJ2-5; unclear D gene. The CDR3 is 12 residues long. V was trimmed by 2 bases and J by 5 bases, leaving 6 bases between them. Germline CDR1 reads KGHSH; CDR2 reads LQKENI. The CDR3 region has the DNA TGTGCCAGCTCACCAAGTGAGGAGACCCAGTACTTC. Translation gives CASSPSEETQYF.

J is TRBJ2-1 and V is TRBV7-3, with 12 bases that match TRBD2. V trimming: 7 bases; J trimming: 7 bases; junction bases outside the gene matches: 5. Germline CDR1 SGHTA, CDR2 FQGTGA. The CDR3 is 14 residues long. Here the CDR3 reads CASTPSGRGNEQFF. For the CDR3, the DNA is TGTGCCAGCACCCCTAGCGGGAGGGGAAATGAGCAGTTCTTC.

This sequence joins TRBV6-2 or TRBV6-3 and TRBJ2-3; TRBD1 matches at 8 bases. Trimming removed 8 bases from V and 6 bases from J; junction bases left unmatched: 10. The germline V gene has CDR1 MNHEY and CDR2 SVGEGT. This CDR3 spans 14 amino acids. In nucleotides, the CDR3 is TGTGCCAGCTCATACGGACAGGGTGTGGATACGCAGTATTTT. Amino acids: CASSYGQGVDTQYF.

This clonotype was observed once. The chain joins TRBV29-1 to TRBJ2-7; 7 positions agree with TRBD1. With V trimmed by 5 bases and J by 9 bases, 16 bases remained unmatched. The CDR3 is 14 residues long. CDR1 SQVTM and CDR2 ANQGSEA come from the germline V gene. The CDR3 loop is CSVTPGQRAQAQYF. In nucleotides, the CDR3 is TGCAGCGTTACACCGGGACAGAGGGCACAAGCGCAGTACTTC.

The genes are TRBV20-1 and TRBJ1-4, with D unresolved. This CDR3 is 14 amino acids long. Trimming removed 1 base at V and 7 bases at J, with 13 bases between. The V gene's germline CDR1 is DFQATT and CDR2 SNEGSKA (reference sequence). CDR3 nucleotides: TGCAGTGCTAGAGGCACAGAAAAGGGTGAAAAACTGTTTTTT. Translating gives CSARGTEKGEKLFF.

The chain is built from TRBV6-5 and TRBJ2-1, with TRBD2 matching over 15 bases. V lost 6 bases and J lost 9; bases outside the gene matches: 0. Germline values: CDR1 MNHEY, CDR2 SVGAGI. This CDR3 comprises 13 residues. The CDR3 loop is CASRGLAGGEQFF. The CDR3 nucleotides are TGTGCCAGCAGGGGACTAGCGGGAGGTGAGCAGTTCTTC.

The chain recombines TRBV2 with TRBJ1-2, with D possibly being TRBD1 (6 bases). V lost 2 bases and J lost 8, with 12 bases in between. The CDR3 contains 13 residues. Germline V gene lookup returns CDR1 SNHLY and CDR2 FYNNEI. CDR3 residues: CASSEFGGRGYTF. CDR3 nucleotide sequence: TGTGCCAGCAGTGAATTCGGGGGGCGCGGCTACACCTTC.

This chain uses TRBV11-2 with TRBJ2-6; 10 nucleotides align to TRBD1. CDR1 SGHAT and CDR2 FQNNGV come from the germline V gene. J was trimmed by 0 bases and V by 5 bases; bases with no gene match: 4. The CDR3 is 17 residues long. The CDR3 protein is CASSPDRGDSGANVLTF. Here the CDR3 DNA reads TGTGCCAGCAGCCCGGACAGGGGGGACTCTGGGGCCAACGTCCTGACTTTC.

The CDR3 reads CASSLGSSGRGMCEQYF. Here the CDR3 DNA reads TGTGCCAGCAGCTTAGGGTCCAGCGGGAGAGGAATGTGCGAGCAGTACTTC. This sequence joins TRBV7-2 and TRBJ2-4; 8 nucleotides align to TRBD2. The assigned J gene may be wrong: the sequence end matches TRBJ2-7 better. In germline, CDR1 is SGHTA, CDR2 FQGNSA. The CDR3 sequence is 17 residues long.